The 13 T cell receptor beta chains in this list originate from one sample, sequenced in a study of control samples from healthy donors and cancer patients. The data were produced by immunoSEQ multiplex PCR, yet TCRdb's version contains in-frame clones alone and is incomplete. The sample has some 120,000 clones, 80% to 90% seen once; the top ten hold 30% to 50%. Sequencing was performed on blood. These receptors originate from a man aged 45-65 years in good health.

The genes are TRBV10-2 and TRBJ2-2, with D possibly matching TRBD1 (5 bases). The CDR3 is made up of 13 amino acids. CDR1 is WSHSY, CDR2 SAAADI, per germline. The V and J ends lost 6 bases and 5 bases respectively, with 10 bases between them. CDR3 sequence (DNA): TGCGCCAGCAGGGGGCGCGTAACCGGGGAGCTGTTTTTT. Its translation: CASRGRVTGELFF.

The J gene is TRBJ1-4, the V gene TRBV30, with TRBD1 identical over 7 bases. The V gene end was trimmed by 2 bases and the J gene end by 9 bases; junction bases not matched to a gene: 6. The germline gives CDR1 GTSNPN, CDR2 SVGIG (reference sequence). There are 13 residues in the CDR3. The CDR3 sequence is CAWSLRTGQKLFF. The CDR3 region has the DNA TGTGCCTGGAGTCTCAGGACAGGACAAAAACTGTTTTTT.

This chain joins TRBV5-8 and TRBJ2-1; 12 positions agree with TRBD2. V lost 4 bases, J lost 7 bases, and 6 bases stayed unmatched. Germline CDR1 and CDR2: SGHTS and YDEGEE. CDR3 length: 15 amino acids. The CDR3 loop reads CASSGLAGGKNEQFF. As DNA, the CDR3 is TGTGCCAGCAGCGGGCTAGCGGGGGGGAAGAATGAGCAGTTCTTC.

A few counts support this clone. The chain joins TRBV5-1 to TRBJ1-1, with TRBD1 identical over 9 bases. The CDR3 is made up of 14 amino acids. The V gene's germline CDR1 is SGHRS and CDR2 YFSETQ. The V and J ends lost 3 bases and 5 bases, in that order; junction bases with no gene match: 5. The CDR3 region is CASSSGQGGTEAFF. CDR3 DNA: TGCGCCAGCAGCTCGGGACAGGGTGGGACTGAAGCTTTCTTT.

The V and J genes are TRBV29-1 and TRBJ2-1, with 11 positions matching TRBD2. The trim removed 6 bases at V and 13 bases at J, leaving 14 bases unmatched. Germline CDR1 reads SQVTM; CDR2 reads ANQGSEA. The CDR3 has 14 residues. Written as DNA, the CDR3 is TGCAGCGTCGACAGGTCTAGCGGGGGGCCGAATCAGTTCTTC. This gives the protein CSVDRSSGGPNQFF.

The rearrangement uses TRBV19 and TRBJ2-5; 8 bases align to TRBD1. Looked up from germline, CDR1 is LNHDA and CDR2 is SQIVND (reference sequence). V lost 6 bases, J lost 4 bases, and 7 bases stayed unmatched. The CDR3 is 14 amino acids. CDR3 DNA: TGTGCCAGTAGCTTTCAGGGGGCTCGAGAGACCCAGTACTTC. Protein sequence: CASSFQGARETQYF.

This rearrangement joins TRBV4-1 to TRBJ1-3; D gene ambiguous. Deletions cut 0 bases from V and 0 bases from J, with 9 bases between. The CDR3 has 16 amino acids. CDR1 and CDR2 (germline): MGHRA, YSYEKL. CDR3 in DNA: TGCGCCAGCAGCCAAGAACTTCAGAGCTCTGGAAACACCATATATTTT. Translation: CASSQELQSSGNTIYF.

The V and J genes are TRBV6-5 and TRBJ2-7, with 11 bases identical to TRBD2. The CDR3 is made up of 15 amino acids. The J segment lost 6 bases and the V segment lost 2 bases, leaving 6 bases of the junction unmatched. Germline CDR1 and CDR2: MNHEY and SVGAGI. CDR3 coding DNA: TGTGCCAGCAGTTACGGGGGCGGGACTAGCGGCGAGCAGTACTTC. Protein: CASSYGGGTSGEQYF.

The CDR3 loop reads CASSLGGTGGSSPLHF. The CDR3 DNA is TGCGCCAGCAGCTTGGGAGGGACAGGGGGCAGCTCACCCCTCCACTTT. The rearrangement links TRBV5-1 to TRBJ1-6, with TRBD1 matching 12 bases. Germline loops: CDR1 SGHRS, CDR2 YFSETQ. V lost 0 bases, J lost 10 bases, and 5 bases stayed unmatched. The CDR3 length is 16 residues.

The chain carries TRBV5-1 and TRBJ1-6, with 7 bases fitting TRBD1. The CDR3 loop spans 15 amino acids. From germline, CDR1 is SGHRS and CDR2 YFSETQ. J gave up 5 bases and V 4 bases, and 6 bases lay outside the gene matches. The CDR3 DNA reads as TGCGCCAGCAGCCAACTGGGACAGAATAATTCACCCCTCCACTTT. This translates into CASSQLGQNNSPLHF.

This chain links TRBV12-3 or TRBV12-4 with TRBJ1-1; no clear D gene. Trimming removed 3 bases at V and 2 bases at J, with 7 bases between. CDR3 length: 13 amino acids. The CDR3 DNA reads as TGTGCCAGCAGTTTTTGGGAAAACACTGAAGCTTTCTTT. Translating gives CASSFWENTEAFF.

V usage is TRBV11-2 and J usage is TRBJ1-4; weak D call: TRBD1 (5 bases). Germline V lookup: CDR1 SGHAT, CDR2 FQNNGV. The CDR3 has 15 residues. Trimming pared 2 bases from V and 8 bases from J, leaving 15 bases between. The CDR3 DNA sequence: TGTGCCAGCAGCTTATCCCTTCTGGGGGGGGAAAAACTGTTTTTT. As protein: CASSLSLLGGEKLFF. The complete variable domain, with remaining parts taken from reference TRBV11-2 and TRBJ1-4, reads EAGVAQSPRYKIIEKRQSVAFWCNPISGHATLYWYQQILGQGPKLLIQFQNNGVVDDSQLPKDRFSAERLKGVDSTLKIQPAKLEDSAVYLCASSLSLLGGEKLFFGSGTQLSVL.

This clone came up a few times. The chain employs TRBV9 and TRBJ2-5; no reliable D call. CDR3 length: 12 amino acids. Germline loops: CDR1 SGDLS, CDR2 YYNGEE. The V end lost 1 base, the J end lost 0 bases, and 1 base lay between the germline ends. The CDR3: CASSVNQETQYF. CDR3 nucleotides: TGTGCCAGCAGCGTAAACCAAGAGACCCAGTACTTC.